This entry lists 17 T cell receptor beta chains sequenced from one sample in a study of T-cell reconstitution after alpha-beta-depleted transplantation in children. Unique molecular identifiers were used in preparing the TCRbeta library. Each CDR3 protein is one row after TCRdb ran MiXCR on the PCR reads. The sample carries fewer than 1 million distinct CDR3 sequences, less than 20% recorded once. The sample in question was PBMCs, mostly from graft donor cells, obtained 360 days after TCRalphabeta/CD19-depleted stem cell transplant. Receptors originate from a male patient younger than 18 who had a stem cell transplant for acute lymphoblastic leukemia, so the T cells may come from the graft donor.

There are a few counts of this clonotype. The chain has TRBV29-1 and TRBJ2-1, with 14 bases aligning to TRBD2. The germline CDR1 and CDR2 sequences are SQVTM and ANQGSEA. V shed 5 bases and J 7 bases; nucleotides not matched to a gene: 7. The CDR3 spans 15 residues. CDR3 sequence reads: CSVSRTSGRSNEQFF. DNA of the CDR3: TGCAGCGTTTCGAGGACTAGCGGGAGGTCTAATGAGCAGTTCTTC.

This clonotype was detected only a few times. One junction end does not reproduce the germline sequence, and a read error may be involved. The V gene is TRBV15, the J gene TRBJ2-7, with TRBD2 matching over 8 bases. CDR1 is LNHNV and CDR2 is YYDKDF in the germline V gene (reference sequence). This CDR3 has 16 amino acids. CDR3 in amino acids: CATRRELSGRIYEQYF. The CDR3 nucleotides are TGTGCCACCAGGAGAGAGCTCAGCGGGAGAATCTACGAGCAGTACTTC.

V is TRBV5-1 and J is TRBJ2-5; 12 nucleotides match TRBD2. This CDR3 region has 17 residues. J lost 5 bases, V lost 0 bases, and 8 bases had no gene match. Germline V CDR1 and CDR2: SGHRS, YFSETQ. The CDR3, as DNA: TGCGCCAGCAGCTTGGTCGGAGGTCTAGCGGGAGGGGAGACCCAGTACTTC. Translated: CASSLVGGLAGGETQYF.

The chain employs TRBV5-6 and TRBJ2-1, with D tentatively TRBD2 (5 bases). CDR1 is SGHDT and CDR2 is YYEEEE in the germline V gene. Trimming shortened V by 4 bases and J by 0 bases, and 14 bases separated the two germline ends. The CDR3 extends over 16 amino acids. The CDR3 bases are TGTGCCAGCAGCCCATCGGGGTCCCCCTCCTACAATGAGCAGTTCTTC. It codes for CASSPSGSPSYNEQFF. The entire variable domain, with the rest obtained from reference TRBV5-6 and TRBJ2-1, is as follows: DAGVTQSPTHLIKTRGQQVTLRCSPKSGHDTVSWYQQALGQGPQFIFQYYEEEERQRGNFPDRFSGHQFPNYSSELNVNALLLGDSALYLCASSPSGSPSYNEQFFGPGTRLTVL.

This clonotype has just one count. This chain connects TRBV29-1 to TRBJ1-1, with D unresolved. Deletions cut 6 bases from V and 5 bases from J, with 10 bases between. The CDR3 length is 11 residues. Per the germline V gene, CDR1 is SQVTM and CDR2 is ANQGSEA. The CDR3 loop is CSVSSVTEAFF. CDR3 coding DNA: TGCAGCGTCTCGTCAGTAACTGAAGCTTTCTTT.

This clonotype was seen more than once but under ten times. The CDR3 sequence: CASGLVRRGGYNEQFF. As DNA, the CDR3 is TGTGCTAGTGGTTTGGTACGCCGAGGGGGTTACAATGAGCAGTTCTTC. The genes are TRBV12-5 and TRBJ2-1, with a weak D call TRBD1 (6 bases). The CDR3 is 16 amino acids. V was cut by 0 bases and J by 4 bases, with 13 bases left in between. CDR1 and CDR2 from the germline V gene are LGHNT and FRNRAP.

The chain recombines TRBV21-1 with TRBJ1-5. TRBV21-1 is marked as a pseudogene. The CDR3 length is 17 residues. The CDR3 loop reads CASSNIPALYSNQPQHF. Written as DNA, the CDR3 is TGTGCCAGCAGCAATATCCCAGCCCTCTATAGCAATCAGCCCCAGCATTTT.

The chain has TRBV5-1 and TRBJ2-3; TRBD1 or TRBD2 may be the D gene (5 bases each). The length of the CDR3 is 17 residues. Germline V gene sequence: CDR1 SGHRS, CDR2 YFSETQ. Deletions cut 2 bases from V and 0 bases from J, with 16 bases between. The CDR3 nucleotides read TGCGCCAGCAGCTTCCCTTTTTGGGACGGAAGCACAGATACGCAGTATTTT. This gives the protein CASSFPFWDGSTDTQYF.

This clonotype was counted a few times. V gene TRBV5-1 combines with J gene TRBJ1-1; D is unresolved. The CDR3 is made up of 14 amino acids. V gave up 6 bases and J gave up 0 bases, with 12 bases separating them. The germline V gene has CDR1 SGHRS and CDR2 YFSETQ. CDR3 DNA: TGCGCCAGCACCCCGCTCACAGTGAACACTGAAGCTTTCTTT. This sequence encodes CASTPLTVNTEAFF.

The chain carries TRBV7-9 and TRBJ2-3; D may be TRBD1 (5 bases). CDR3 length: 14 amino acids. Trimming cost V 5 bases and J 2 bases, with 11 bases left between them. Germline V gene sequence: CDR1 SEHNR, CDR2 FQNEAQ (reference sequence). CDR3 amino acids: CASSPGGATDTQYF. The CDR3 DNA reads as TGTGCCAGCAGCCCAGGTGGGGCCACAGATACGCAGTATTTT.

This chain joins TRBV27 and TRBJ2-5, with a weak D call TRBD2 (6 bases). The germline V gene has CDR1 MNHEY and CDR2 SMNVEV (reference sequence). The CDR3 contains 19 residues. Trimming took 4 bases from V and 2 from J, leaving 26 bases between them. The CDR3 loop is CASSYRPPTSRSPQETQYF. Here the CDR3 DNA reads TGTGCCAGCAGTTACCGCCCCCCTACTAGCAGGAGTCCGCAAGAGACCCAGTACTTC.

The V gene is TRBV20-1, the J gene TRBJ2-7, with 9 bases fitting TRBD1. The CDR3 extends over 15 amino acids. CDR1 is DFQATT and CDR2 is SNEGSKA in the germline V gene (reference sequence). V gave up 3 bases and J gave up 5 bases; unmatched junction bases: 11. The CDR3 spells CSARPGQGGLDEQYF. The CDR3 nucleotides are TGCAGTGCTAGGCCGGGACAGGGAGGTCTCGACGAGCAGTACTTC.

V and J are TRBV20-1 and TRBJ2-5; D might be TRBD2 (6 bases). Germline CDR1 reads DFQATT; CDR2 reads SNEGSKA (reference sequence). The CDR3 is 12 amino acids. Deletions cut 5 bases from V and 3 bases from J, with 10 bases between. The DNA for the CDR3 is TGCAGTGCTGTGGGAGGAAAAGAGACCCAGTACTTC. It translates to CSAVGGKETQYF.

This clonotype appeared a few times. The chain links TRBV20-1 to TRBJ2-3; 7 bases are a match to TRBD2. There are 13 residues in the CDR3. Germline-derived CDR1 and CDR2 are DFQATT and SNEGSKA (reference sequence). Trimming took 7 bases from V and 3 from J; bases not matched to a gene: 7. CDR3 nucleotide sequence: TGCAGTGGGGGGAGGGCCGCAACAGATACGCAGTATTTT. It specifies CSGGRAATDTQYF.

This chain connects TRBV7-2 to TRBJ2-6; D gene unclear. The CDR3 runs 15 residues. V lost 3 bases, J lost 0 bases, and 6 bases lay in between. Germline-derived CDR1 and CDR2 are SGHTA and FQGNSA. The CDR3 bases are TGTGCCAGCAGCTTCAGCAGCTCTGGGGCCAACGTCCTGACTTTC. Protein sequence: CASSFSSSGANVLTF.

This clonotype has just a few counts. J is TRBJ2-3 and V is TRBV7-4; weak D call: TRBD2 (5 bases). Trimming left V 5 bases short and J 2 bases short, with 8 bases between. Germline CDR1 SGHVT, CDR2 SQSDAQ. CDR3 length: 13 residues. The CDR3, as DNA: TGTGCCAGCAGCCCGGAGGTCACAGATACGCAGTATTTT. Its protein product is CASSPEVTDTQYF.

In DNA, the CDR3 is TGTGCCTGGACCCTTCAGGGGGTTACTGAAGCTTTCTTT. It is translated as CAWTLQGVTEAFF. The gene calls are TRBV30 and TRBJ1-1; TRBD1 matches 7 bases. Germline V CDR1 and CDR2: GTSNPN, SVGIG (reference sequence). The CDR3 runs to 13 residues. After removal of 4 bases from V and 5 bases from J, the junction contained 7 bases not matched to a gene.